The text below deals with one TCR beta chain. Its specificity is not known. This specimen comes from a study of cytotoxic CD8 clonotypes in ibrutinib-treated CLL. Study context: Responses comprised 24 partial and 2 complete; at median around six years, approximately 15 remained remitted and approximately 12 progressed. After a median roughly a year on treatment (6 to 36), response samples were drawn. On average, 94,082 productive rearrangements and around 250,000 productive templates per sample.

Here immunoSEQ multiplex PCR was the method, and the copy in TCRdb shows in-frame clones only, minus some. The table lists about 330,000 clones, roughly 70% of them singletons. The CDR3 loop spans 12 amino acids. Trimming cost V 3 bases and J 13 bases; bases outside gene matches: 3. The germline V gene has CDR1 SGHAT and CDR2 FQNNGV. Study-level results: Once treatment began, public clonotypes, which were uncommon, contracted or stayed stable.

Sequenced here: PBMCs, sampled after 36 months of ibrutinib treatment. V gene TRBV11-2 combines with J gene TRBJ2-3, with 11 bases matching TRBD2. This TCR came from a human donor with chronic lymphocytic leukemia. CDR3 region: CASSFGTSGKYF. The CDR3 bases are TGTGCCAGCAGCTTTGGGACTAGCGGAAAGTATTTT. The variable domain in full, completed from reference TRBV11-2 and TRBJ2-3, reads EAGVAQSPRYKIIEKRQSVAFWCNPISGHATLYWYQQILGQGPKLLIQFQNNGVVDDSQLPKDRFSAERLKGVDSTLKIQPAKLEDSAVYLCASSFGTSGKYFGPGTRLTVL.